This TCR beta chain was documented in a study of T cell repertoires in cytomegalovirus infection. For the study at large: Peptides in the study included HLA-C-restricted and HLA-B-restricted CMV epitopes. Based on public TCR beta signatures, there were indications of CMV infection and of a matching HLA type.

The germline CDR1 and CDR2 sequences are SGHTA and FQGNSA. Trimming left V 3 bases short and J 0 bases short, with 12 bases between. The CDR3 has 16 amino acids. MiXCR, applied by TCRdb to the reads, yields one record per CDR3 protein. The sample gives a few hundred thousand distinct CDR3 sequences, around two fifths of which show up once; 48% is in the top ten. Study-level findings and limits: CMV-specific HLA-C-restricted TCR beta clonotypes dominated the ex vivo response. Individuals carrying CMV plus the relevant HLA were identified by cumulative frequency of public TCR beta families.

Turning to this clonotype: The antigen remains undetermined.

The rearrangement uses TRBV7-2 and TRBJ1-3; D remains ambiguous. The sample here was cultured PBMCs, taken from culture after CMV antigen stimulation. This receptor was obtained from a human donor in good health (CMV status not recorded). Some clones in this sample may be carry-over from other donors' samples. As DNA, the CDR3 is TGTGCCAGCAGCTTTGGCCCCTTGAGCTCTGGAAACACCATATATTTT. It codes for CASSFGPLSSGNTIYF.